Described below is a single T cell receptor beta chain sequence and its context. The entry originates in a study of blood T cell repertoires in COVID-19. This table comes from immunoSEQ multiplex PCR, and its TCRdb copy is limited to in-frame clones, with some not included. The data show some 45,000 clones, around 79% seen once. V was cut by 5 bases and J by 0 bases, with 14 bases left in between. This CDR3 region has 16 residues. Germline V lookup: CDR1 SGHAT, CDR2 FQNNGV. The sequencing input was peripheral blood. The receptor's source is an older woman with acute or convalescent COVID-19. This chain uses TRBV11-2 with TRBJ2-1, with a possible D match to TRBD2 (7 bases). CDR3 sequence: CASSPLGGRSYNEQFF. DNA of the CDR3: TGTGCCAGCAGCCCCCTCGGGGGGCGCTCCTACAATGAGCAGTTCTTC.